The TCR beta chain described here comes from a study of early T cells in non-severe SARS-CoV-2 infection. Study as a whole: Sequencing input comprised bulk RNA from unsorted whole blood; chain pairing was not available.

In the case of this clonotype: The antigen is undetermined.

Unique molecular identifiers tagged individual cDNA molecules. From the 5' RACE reads, TCRdb called clonotypes with MiXCR, one entry per CDR3 protein. The repertoire holds under 50,000 distinct CDR3 sequences, with over 3.5% as singletons. Notes on the study in general: Matching results from VDJdb favored anti-spike CD8 responses, leaving private and CD4 specificities undetected.

The V end was cut by 6 bases, the J end by 0 bases, with 18 bases between. The CDR3 contains 17 residues. This chain joins TRBV12-3 or TRBV12-4 and TRBJ2-4, with D tentatively TRBD1 (6 bases). The sample was whole blood. This sequence originates from an adult who was a healthcare worker with PCR-confirmed SARS-CoV-2 infection or an uninfected control (not recorded which). CDR3 in amino acids: CASSDLRGGVAKNIQYF. The CDR3 DNA is TGTGCCAGCAGCGACCTCAGGGGTGGGGTAGCCAAAAACATTCAGTACTTC.